This TCR beta chain was recovered during a study of cytomegalovirus exposure and HLA in healthy donors. Study-level points and caveats: Altogether, around 160 TCR beta chains were recorded as cytomegalovirus-associated. A later analysis showed that HLA-associated TCR beta chains had undergone more clonal expansion than equally common others.

As to this clone: Its target is not known.

Primers: 60 Vbeta forward and 13 Jbeta reverse. The table came from immunoSEQ multiplex PCR; TCRdb's copy has only in-frame clones and leaves some out. This table has 150,000 to 200,000 clones, 65% to 85% appearing once. Sequenced: PBMCs. The TCR sequence derives from a male donor in good health and CMV-seropositive.

The CDR3 DNA sequence: TGTGCCAGCAGCTTAATTAACGGGAACCAAGAGACCCAGTACTTC. This codes for CASSLINGNQETQYF. The chain carries TRBV7-3 and TRBJ2-5, with D perhaps matching TRBD2 (5 bases). CDR3 length: 15 amino acids. Germline CDR1 and CDR2: SGHTA and FQGTGA. Trimming took off 1 base at V and 0 bases at J, with 9 bases between the two ends.